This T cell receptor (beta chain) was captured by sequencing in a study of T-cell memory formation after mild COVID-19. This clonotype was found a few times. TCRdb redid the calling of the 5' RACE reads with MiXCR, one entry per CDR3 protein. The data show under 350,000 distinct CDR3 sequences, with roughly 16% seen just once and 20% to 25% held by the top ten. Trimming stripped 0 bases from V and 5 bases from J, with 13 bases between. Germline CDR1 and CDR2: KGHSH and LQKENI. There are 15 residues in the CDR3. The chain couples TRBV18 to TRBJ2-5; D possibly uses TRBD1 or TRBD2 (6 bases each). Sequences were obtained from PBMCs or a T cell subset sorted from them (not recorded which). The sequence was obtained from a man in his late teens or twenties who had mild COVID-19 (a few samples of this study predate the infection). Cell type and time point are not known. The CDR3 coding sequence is TGTGCCAGCTCACCACCCGGGGGCATAGCGGAGACCCAGTACTTC. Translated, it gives CASSPPGGIAETQYF.